The 20 T cell receptor beta chains reported below all come from one sample, sequenced in a study of blood T cell repertoires in COVID-19. Method: immunoSEQ multiplex PCR; TCRdb's copy keeps in-frame clones and lacks some. The top ten hold roughly 0.25% of the sample, which has just over 650,000 clones, 75% to 90% seen once. Sequenced sample: peripheral blood. The receptors come from a woman aged 18-30 years with acute or convalescent COVID-19.

The chain couples TRBV14 to TRBJ2-2; 10 bases agree with TRBD1. The V segment lost 3 bases and the J segment 7 bases; nucleotides outside the gene matches: 5. CDR3 length: 15 amino acids. The germline CDR1 and CDR2 sequences are SGHDN and FVKESK. The chain's CDR3 is CASSQRTGGRGELFF. CDR3 nucleotides: TGTGCCAGCAGCCAGAGGACAGGGGGGCGCGGGGAGCTGTTTTTT.

The chain joins TRBV20-1 to TRBJ2-7; a weak D match, TRBD2 (5 bases). The CDR3 contains 14 residues. Trimming took off 3 bases at V and 4 bases at J, with 16 bases between the two ends. CDR1 and CDR2 from the germline V gene are DFQATT and SNEGSKA (reference sequence). This CDR3 reads CSASSADYPYEQYF. Written as DNA, the CDR3 is TGCAGTGCTAGTTCAGCAGACTACCCATACGAGCAGTACTTC.

The genes are TRBV2 and TRBJ1-1, with TRBD1 matching over 8 bases. The CDR3 consists of 13 residues. V lost 6 bases to trimming and J lost 5 bases; unmatched junction nucleotides: 5. Germline V gene data show CDR1 as SNHLY and CDR2 as FYNNEI. DNA for the CDR3: TGTGCCAGCAGGCGGGACAGGCAGACTGAAGCTTTCTTT. Encoded protein: CASRRDRQTEAFF.

This chain connects TRBV19 to TRBJ1-2; 7 nucleotides agree with TRBD1. Germline loops: CDR1 LNHDA, CDR2 SQIVND (reference sequence). The CDR3 is 13 amino acids. V lost 7 bases and J lost 7; bases outside the gene matches: 9. CDR3 sequence: CASTREGAAGYTF. The CDR3 region has the DNA TGTGCCAGTACCCGCGAGGGGGCAGCTGGCTACACCTTC.

The chain joins TRBV5-1 to TRBJ2-2; D is unclear. Trimming removed 2 bases from V and 3 bases from J, with 8 bases in between. This CDR3 contains 14 residues. Per the germline V gene, CDR1 is SGHRS and CDR2 is YFSETQ. The CDR3 region has the DNA TGCGCCAGCAGCTTTCCGAGATACACCGGGGAGCTGTTTTTT. Amino acids: CASSFPRYTGELFF.

J is TRBJ1-2 and V is TRBV27; D gene unclear. V was shortened by 5 bases and J by 0 bases, with 10 bases between the two germline ends. CDR3 length: 14 residues. Germline loops: CDR1 MNHEY, CDR2 SMNVEV (reference sequence). This CDR3 reads CASSPEATNYGYTF. The CDR3 DNA sequence: TGTGCCAGCAGTCCGGAGGCTACTAACTATGGCTACACCTTC.

J is TRBJ1-5 and V is TRBV5-4, with no clear D. Germline loops: CDR1 SGHNT, CDR2 YYREEE (reference sequence). The CDR3 totals 13 residues. The germline V and J ends were trimmed by 0 bases and 5 bases, with 6 bases remaining between them. The CDR3 DNA follows: TGTGCCAGCAGCTTGGATTCGGATCAGCCCCAGCATTTT. Translation gives CASSLDSDQPQHF.

V and J are TRBV6-2 or TRBV6-3 and TRBJ1-1, with TRBD1 matching over 8 bases. The V segment lost 7 bases and the J segment 6 bases; nucleotides outside the gene matches: 13. The CDR3 totals 15 residues. The germline CDR1 and CDR2 sequences are MNHEY and SVGEGT. CDR3 nucleotide sequence: TGTGCCAGCACCCCTACACAGGGGGGAAGTTCTGAAGCTTTCTTT. It encodes CASTPTQGGSSEAFF.

This chain connects TRBV6-5 to TRBJ1-4; tentatively, D is TRBD1 (5 bases). Germline CDR1 is MNHEY and CDR2 is SVGAGI. The CDR3 contains 15 residues. Trimming removed 2 bases from V and 0 bases from J, with 7 bases in between. The CDR3 loop reads CASSYGGATNEKLFF. The CDR3 region has the DNA TGTGCCAGCAGTTACGGAGGGGCAACTAATGAAAAACTGTTTTTT.

This clone was picked up one time. This chain uses TRBV30 with TRBJ1-6, with D uncertain. V shed 3 bases and J shed 7 bases, with 10 bases lying between them. Germline V CDR1 and CDR2: GTSNPN, SVGIG (reference sequence). This CDR3 spans 13 amino acids. The CDR3 is CAWREVSNSPLHF. CDR3 DNA: TGTGCCTGGAGGGAGGTTTCCAATTCACCCCTCCACTTT.

This rearrangement joins TRBV7-2 to TRBJ2-1; 10 nucleotides line up with TRBD1. The CDR3 contains 15 residues. The J segment lost 4 bases and the V segment lost 5 bases, leaving 5 bases of the junction unmatched. Germline values: CDR1 SGHTA, CDR2 FQGNSA. The CDR3, as DNA: TGTGCCAGCAGCGACCGGACAGGGGGATACAATGAGCAGTTCTTC. Its protein is CASSDRTGGYNEQFF.

The chain employs TRBV2 and TRBJ1-1, with TRBD1 identical over 9 bases. The CDR3 is 13 residues long. V was clipped by 6 bases and J by 4 bases; unmatched bases: 3. Germline V CDR1 and CDR2: SNHLY, FYNNEI. The CDR3 region is CASRGTGSTEAFF. The DNA for the CDR3 is TGTGCCAGCAGAGGGACAGGGAGCACTGAAGCTTTCTTT.

V is TRBV12-3 or TRBV12-4 and J is TRBJ2-7; TRBD1 agrees at 7 bases. Unmatched junction bases numbered 3, after V lost 5 bases and J lost 2 bases. This CDR3 is built from 13 residues. CDR3 protein: CASSPGQPYEQYF. DNA of the CDR3: TGTGCCAGCAGTCCGGGACAGCCCTACGAGCAGTACTTC.

Here the CDR3 DNA reads TGTGCCAGCAGTTCCCTGGAGACGGGTGGAAATTCACCCCTCCACTTT. Its translation: CASSSLETGGNSPLHF. The rearrangement joins TRBV6-5 to TRBJ1-6; no reliable D call. Between the trimmed V and J ends, which lost 4 bases and 7 bases, there was a span of 17 bases. CDR1 MNHEY and CDR2 SVGAGI come from the germline V gene. This CDR3 contains 16 residues.

This clone was observed a handful of times. The identical CDR3 is also encoded by other nucleotide sequences in the sample. The genes are TRBV9 and TRBJ1-3; no firm D call. Germline values: CDR1 SGDLS, CDR2 YYNGEE. The CDR3 is 14 residues long. Trimming stripped 0 bases from V and 0 bases from J, with 4 bases between. The CDR3 is CASSVGSSGNTIYF. CDR3 DNA: TGTGCCAGCAGCGTAGGCAGCTCTGGAAACACCATATATTTT.

This chain connects TRBV2 to TRBJ2-7; a weak D match, TRBD1 (6 bases). Germline CDR1 is SNHLY and CDR2 is FYNNEI. V was shortened by 1 base and J by 3 bases, with 13 bases between the two germline ends. CDR3 length: 15 amino acids. The CDR3 bases are TGTGCCAGCAGTGAAGTGGGGGCTCTGATCTACGAGCAGTACTTC. Protein product: CASSEVGALIYEQYF.

Of note for this clone: At the DNA level, this CDR3 is encoded by other sequences in the same sample as well. This chain connects TRBV9 to TRBJ1-1; TRBD1 matches 8 bases. This CDR3 has 14 amino acids. Germline-derived CDR1 and CDR2 are SGDLS and YYNGEE. V dropped 1 base and J dropped 1; count of bases not matched to a gene: 0. The CDR3, as DNA: TGTGCCAGCAGCGTAACAGGGGGGAACACTGAAGCTTTCTTT. Its translation: CASSVTGGNTEAFF.

This chain joins TRBV5-6 and TRBJ1-4; 10 nucleotides align to TRBD1. This CDR3 is 15 amino acids long. Germline CDR1 reads SGHDT; CDR2 reads YYEEEE. Losses at the gene ends were 4 bases for V and 7 bases for J; bases not matched to a gene: 7. The chain's CDR3 is CASSPRQGASEKLFF. The CDR3, as DNA: TGTGCCAGCAGCCCCCGACAGGGGGCAAGTGAAAAACTGTTTTTT.

This chain uses TRBV14 with TRBJ1-5; tentative D call: TRBD1 (6 bases). Looked up from germline, CDR1 is SGHDN and CDR2 is FVKESK. The V end lost 5 bases, the J end lost 3 bases, and 11 bases lay between the germline ends. The CDR3 contains 14 residues. CDR3 protein: CASSGRQVNQPQHF. The CDR3 DNA follows: TGTGCCAGCAGCGGACGACAGGTCAATCAGCCCCAGCATTTT.

The chain uses TRBV5-4 and TRBJ2-1; 12 bases are shared with TRBD2. CDR3 size: 16 residues. From germline, CDR1 is SGHNT and CDR2 YYREEE (reference sequence). Losses at the gene ends were 0 bases for V and 6 bases for J; bases not matched to a gene: 4. CDR3 region: CASSLDLAGGSNEQFF. CDR3 sequence (DNA): TGTGCCAGCAGCTTGGACCTAGCGGGGGGGAGCAATGAGCAGTTCTTC.